Sequencing of this T cell receptor (beta chain) was carried out in a study of response to subunit inactivated influenza vaccine. This clonotype was seen more than once but under ten times. TCRdb independently ran MiXCR on the RT-PCR reads; one entry per CDR3 protein. The sample has 500,000 to 550,000 distinct CDR3 sequences, less than 8% seen once; the top ten hold over 10%. V was cut by 5 bases and J by 2 bases, with 13 bases left in between. Germline-derived CDR1 and CDR2 are MNHEY and SVGEGT. The CDR3 is 14 residues long. Sequences were derived from PBMCs from blood, sampled around 25 months after vaccination. This chain uses TRBV6-2 or TRBV6-3 with TRBJ2-7; TRBD1 or TRBD2 may be the D gene (5 bases each). The receptor comes from a man aged 45-69 years who received an inactivated influenza vaccine. DNA of the CDR3: TGTGCCAGCAGTCGTCTCGGGGCACCCTACGAGCAGTACTTC. The encoded protein is CASSRLGAPYEQYF.